The present T cell receptor (beta chain) was sequenced within a study of blood T cell repertoires in COVID-19. In the study overall: Donors in the United States, Italy and Spain gave samples during acute or convalescent COVID-19. T cells, B-cell-depleted T cells, or PBMCs supplied cDNA or gDNA.

Original methodology: Amplification of reference gene primers was used by the study to estimate nucleated cell counts. Only in-frame clones appear in the TCRdb table, and some are missing; sequencing was by immunoSEQ multiplex PCR. V and J calls plus clone size are reproduced from that table; the DNA served to infer D and trimming. The data show over 95,000 clones, about 89% seen once. Trimming left V 1 base short and J 7 bases short, with 17 bases between. CDR3 size: 17 residues. Germline V lookup: CDR1 LGHNA, CDR2 YNFKEQ. The sequencing input was peripheral blood. The TCR was taken from a human donor with acute or convalescent COVID-19. The donor label of this sample is uncertain. This sequence joins TRBV4-2 and TRBJ1-6; D is unclear. The CDR3 sequence: CASSQGRWGAANSPLHF. CDR3 DNA sequence: TGTGCCAGCAGCCAAGGGAGATGGGGAGCGGCGAATTCACCCCTCCACTTT.